This is a list of T cell receptor beta chains from one sample in a study of cytomegalovirus exposure and HLA in healthy donors. The protocol was immunoSEQ multiplex PCR, while the TCRdb copy is restricted to in-frame clones and leaves out a portion. The sample lists some 170,000 clones, around 70% occurring once. Sequencing used PBMCs. These TCRs come from a male donor in good health and CMV-seronegative. CDR3s include the opening cysteine and the closing phenylalanine or tryptophan. Each record gives: D gene, clone size, J gene, V gene, CDR3 DNA, CDR3 protein. The D gene is left open where the match is weak. Rows give clone size only sometimes, using once, few, many, or a class for an expanded clone.

D: NA; size: NA; J: TRBJ2-3; V: TRBV18; DNA: TGTGCCAGCTCAGCCGGAGATACGCAGTATTTT; CDR3: CASSAGDTQYF
D: TRBD1; size: NA; J: TRBJ1-4; V: TRBV19; DNA: TGTGCCAGTCGGGGGACAGGACGTGGTGAAAAACTGTTTTTT; CDR3: CASRGTGRGEKLFF
D: TRBD2; size: few; J: TRBJ2-1; V: TRBV6-4; DNA: TGTGCCAGCAGCGGCGGACTAGCGGGGAACAATGAGCAGTTCTTC; CDR3: CASSGGLAGNNEQFF
D: NA; size: NA; J: TRBJ1-2; V: TRBV28; DNA: TGTGCCAGCAGTTTCACAGGAGCTAACTATGGCTACACCTTC; CDR3: CASSFTGANYGYTF
D: TRBD1; size: once; J: TRBJ1-1; V: TRBV30; DNA: TGTGCCTGGAGCGGACAGGGTTTGGACACTGAAGCTTTCTTT; CDR3: CAWSGQGLDTEAFF
D: NA; size: NA; J: TRBJ1-5; V: TRBV6-6; DNA: TGTGCCACCAGATCTTATAGCAATCAGCCCCAGCATTTT; CDR3: CATRSYSNQPQHF
D: TRBD1; size: NA; J: TRBJ1-1; V: TRBV5-1; DNA: TGCGCCAGCAGCTTCGATGGAGGGGGCTCAGCTTTCTTT; CDR3: CASSFDGGGSAFF
D: NA; size: NA; J: TRBJ2-7; V: TRBV6-4; DNA: TGTGCCACGGGACCTGGGACAAAATCCTACGAGCAGTACTTC; CDR3: CATGPGTKSYEQYF
D: TRBD1; size: NA; J: TRBJ1-5; V: TRBV30; DNA: TGTGCCTGGAGTCCCGGACAGGGCGGTCAGCCCCAGCATTTT; CDR3: CAWSPGQGGQPQHF
D: TRBD1; size: NA; J: TRBJ1-1; V: TRBV18; DNA: TGTGCCAGCTCCCTGGGACAGGGGGCGTCGGGTACTGAAGCTTTCTTT; CDR3: CASSLGQGASGTEAFF
D: NA; size: NA; J: TRBJ2-7; V: TRBV6-5; DNA: TGTGCCAGCAGTTACTCTTTACAGAATACTCCCTACGAGCAGTACTTC; CDR3: CASSYSLQNTPYEQYF
D: NA; size: NA; J: TRBJ1-1; V: TRBV6-5; DNA: TGTGCCAGCAGTCTCGACAGGCAGAACACTGAAGCTTTCTTT; CDR3: CASSLDRQNTEAFF
D: TRBD2; size: NA; J: TRBJ2-1; V: TRBV6-5; DNA: TGTGCCAGCATGGCGACTAGCGGGGGGGCCAAAGAGCAGTTCTTC; CDR3: CASMATSGGAKEQFF
D: TRBD1; size: NA; J: TRBJ1-3; V: TRBV27; DNA: TGTGCCAGCAGTCCCTTAGGGGGCGCCCCGGGAAACACCATATATTTT; CDR3: CASSPLGGAPGNTIYF
D: TRBD2; size: NA; J: TRBJ2-1; V: TRBV11-2; DNA: TGTGCCAGCAGCTTAGTAGCGGGCAACTCCTACAATGAGCAGTTCTTC; CDR3: CASSLVAGNSYNEQFF
D: TRBD1; size: NA; J: TRBJ2-2; V: TRBV6-1; DNA: TGTGCCAGCAGCGAAATCCTTACCGGGACAGGTTACACCGGGGAGCTGTTTTTT; CDR3: CASSEILTGTGYTGELFF
D: NA; size: NA; J: TRBJ1-6; V: TRBV5-1; DNA: TGCGCCAGCAGCACGGACAGTTCGAATTCACCCCTCCACTTT; CDR3: CASSTDSSNSPLHF
D: TRBD1; size: NA; J: TRBJ1-1; V: TRBV2; DNA: TGTGCCACCATTACCGACAGGGTGAACACTGAAGCTTTCTTT; CDR3: CATITDRVNTEAFF
D: TRBD1; size: NA; J: TRBJ1-5; V: TRBV27; DNA: TGTGCCAGCAGTACATACACAGGGGATGGGTTGGCTCAGCCCCAGCATTTT; CDR3: CASSTYTGDGLAQPQHF
D: NA; size: NA; J: TRBJ1-1; V: TRBV9; DNA: TGTGCCAGCAGCGCCTACGGGGGCACTGAAGCTTTCTTT; CDR3: CASSAYGGTEAFF
D: NA; size: NA; J: TRBJ1-3; V: TRBV11-2; DNA: TGTGCCAGCGGCTCAGGGAACACCATATATTTT; CDR3: CASGSGNTIYF
D: TRBD2; size: NA; J: TRBJ2-1; V: TRBV30; DNA: TGTGCCTGGGAAGCGGGGTCCTACAATGAGCAGTTCTTC; CDR3: CAWEAGSYNEQFF
D: NA; size: NA; J: TRBJ1-5; V: TRBV4-2; DNA: TGTGCCAGCAGCCACGCCGGGACACATCAGCCCCAGCATTTT; CDR3: CASSHAGTHQPQHF
D: TRBD1; size: NA; J: TRBJ2-3; V: TRBV29-1; DNA: TGCAGCGCCCGACAGGGTAGCACAGATACGCAGTATTTT; CDR3: CSARQGSTDTQYF
D: TRBD1; size: few; J: TRBJ1-5; V: TRBV27; DNA: TGTGCCAGCAGTTCCCAGGGGGCCGTCAATCAGCCCCAGCATTTT; CDR3: CASSSQGAVNQPQHF
D: TRBD1; size: once; J: TRBJ2-7; V: TRBV5-1; DNA: TGCGCCAGCAGCCAGGGACAGGGGGCTTACGAGCAGTACTTC; CDR3: CASSQGQGAYEQYF
D: NA; size: NA; J: TRBJ1-5; V: TRBV19; DNA: TGTGCCAGCCAGGGTGGGAATTATCAGCCCCAGCATTTT; CDR3: CASQGGNYQPQHF
D: TRBD1; size: NA; J: TRBJ1-1; V: TRBV29-1; DNA: TGCAGCGTTGAAGATGAAGGGGGCGCGGACACTGAAGCTTTCTTT; CDR3: CSVEDEGGADTEAFF
D: NA; size: few; J: TRBJ2-1; V: TRBV4-1; DNA: TGCGCCAGCAGCCACGTGGGGGGGGGCAGGGAGCAGTTCTTC; CDR3: CASSHVGGGREQFF
D: TRBD1; size: NA; J: TRBJ2-6; V: TRBV6-6; DNA: TGTGCCAGCAGCCGACAGGGGGCCGGTGGGGCCAACGTCCTGACTTTC; CDR3: CASSRQGAGGANVLTF
D: TRBD1; size: NA; J: TRBJ2-4; V: TRBV5-4; DNA: TGTGCCAGCAGCTTGAACAGGGGAAAAAACATTCAGTACTTC; CDR3: CASSLNRGKNIQYF
D: TRBD1; size: once; J: TRBJ2-3; V: TRBV30; DNA: TGTGCCTGGAGTTGGACAGGGTCAGATACGCAGTATTTT; CDR3: CAWSWTGSDTQYF
D: NA; size: few; J: TRBJ2-7; V: TRBV5-1; DNA: TGCGCCAGCAGCTTGGCAGGGGACTACTACGAGCAGTACTTC; CDR3: CASSLAGDYYEQYF
D: NA; size: NA; J: TRBJ2-3; V: TRBV6-6; DNA: TGTGCCAGCAGTTCTAAGCCAGATACGCAGTATTTT; CDR3: CASSSKPDTQYF
D: NA; size: NA; J: TRBJ2-7; V: TRBV28; DNA: TGTGCCAGCAGTCTGTCCACGACAGCCTCCTACGAGCAGTACTTC; CDR3: CASSLSTTASYEQYF
D: NA; size: NA; J: TRBJ2-5; V: TRBV18; DNA: TGTGCCAGCTCCTTGGGACACGAAGAGACCCAGTACTTC; CDR3: CASSLGHEETQYF
D: TRBD2; size: few; J: TRBJ2-5; V: TRBV7-6; DNA: TGTGCCAGCAGCTTTACTAGCGGGGGGAAGACCCAGTACTTC; CDR3: CASSFTSGGKTQYF
D: NA; size: NA; J: TRBJ1-1; V: TRBV30; DNA: TGTGCCTGGAGCCCTTCCAGGGGCAGGGCGAACACTGAAGCTTTCTTT; CDR3: CAWSPSRGRANTEAFF
D: TRBD1; size: NA; J: TRBJ2-1; V: TRBV25-1; DNA: TGTGCCAGCAGTGAAATACAGGGGCTCGGGGATGAGCAGTTCTTC; CDR3: CASSEIQGLGDEQFF
D: TRBD1; size: NA; J: TRBJ2-7; V: TRBV6-5; DNA: TGTGCCAGCAGTTACTCACCGGGACAGGGGCACTACGAGCAGTACTTC; CDR3: CASSYSPGQGHYEQYF
D: NA; size: NA; J: TRBJ2-3; V: TRBV7-3; DNA: TGTGCCAGCAGCTTAATCGGAGGCGGGGCAGATACGCAGTATTTT; CDR3: CASSLIGGGADTQYF
D: NA; size: NA; J: TRBJ1-5; V: TRBV6-1; DNA: TGTGCCAGCAGTGAATCTCCAGGGAATCAGCCCCAGCATTTT; CDR3: CASSESPGNQPQHF
D: NA; size: NA; J: TRBJ1-5; V: TRBV4-1; DNA: TGCGCCAGCAGCGGGCAGGGGTTTCAGCCCCAGCATTTT; CDR3: CASSGQGFQPQHF
D: TRBD2; size: NA; J: TRBJ2-1; V: TRBV28; DNA: TGTGCCAGCAGTTCCCCTGGGGTAGCGGGATCCAATGAGCAGTTCTTC; CDR3: CASSSPGVAGSNEQFF
D: NA; size: NA; J: TRBJ2-3; V: TRBV5-1; DNA: TGCGCCAGCAGCTTGCCCAGTGGGGCAAGCACAGATACGCAGTATTTT; CDR3: CASSLPSGASTDTQYF
D: NA; size: NA; J: TRBJ2-7; V: TRBV7-9; DNA: TGTTCCAGCAGCTTAGCGGTCGGACTACTAGGCGAGCAGTACTTC; CDR3: CSSSLAVGLLGEQYF
D: NA; size: NA; J: TRBJ2-3; V: TRBV7-3; DNA: TGTGCCAGCAGCGCAAACCCCCCGACAAATACAGATACGCAGTATTTT; CDR3: CASSANPPTNTDTQYF
D: TRBD2; size: NA; J: TRBJ2-3; V: TRBV28; DNA: TGTGCCAGCAGTTTCTTAGCGGGAGGGACTGACCACACAGATACGCAGTATTTT; CDR3: CASSFLAGGTDHTDTQYF
D: NA; size: NA; J: TRBJ2-2; V: TRBV27; DNA: TGTGCCAGCAGTTTATCAACAGCGAACACCGGGGAGCTGTTTTTT; CDR3: CASSLSTANTGELFF
D: TRBD1; size: NA; J: TRBJ2-1; V: TRBV6-5; DNA: TGTGCCAGCAGGTACGGGACAGAGTACAATGAGCAGTTCTTC; CDR3: CASRYGTEYNEQFF
D: NA; size: NA; J: TRBJ2-3; V: TRBV11-1; DNA: TGTGCCAGCAGCCGGCCGGGGGATACGCAGTATTTT; CDR3: CASSRPGDTQYF
D: NA; size: NA; J: TRBJ1-3; V: TRBV4-3; DNA: TGCGCCAGCAGCCAAGATGCAGGGGTTGGAAACACCATATATTTT; CDR3: CASSQDAGVGNTIYF
D: NA; size: NA; J: TRBJ2-3; V: TRBV2; DNA: TGTGCCAGCAAGGCGGTAGTACTGGTGGGAGATACGCAGTATTTT; CDR3: CASKAVVLVGDTQYF
D: TRBD1; size: NA; J: TRBJ1-2; V: TRBV29-1; DNA: TGCAGCGTTGACAGACAGGGAGACTATGGCTACACCTTC; CDR3: CSVDRQGDYGYTF
D: TRBD1; size: NA; J: TRBJ1-5; V: TRBV7-9; DNA: TGTGCCAGCAGCTTAGCGTCGAACAGGGGGCTACAGCCCCAGCATTTT; CDR3: CASSLASNRGLQPQHF
D: NA; size: NA; J: TRBJ1-5; V: TRBV30; DNA: TGTGCATACAGGGCAGGCGGACAGCCCCAGCATTTT; CDR3: CAYRAGGQPQHF
D: NA; size: few; J: TRBJ1-1; V: TRBV27; DNA: TGTGCCAGCAGAAGAGAGGGGGATGAAGCTTTCTTT; CDR3: CASRREGDEAFF
D: NA; size: NA; J: TRBJ2-3; V: TRBV23-1; DNA: TGCGCCAGCAGTCATGCTCCTACGGGCACAGATACGCAGTATTTT; CDR3: CASSHAPTGTDTQYF
D: TRBD1; size: NA; J: TRBJ2-7; V: TRBV30; DNA: TGTGCCTGGAGTGCGACAGGGCTCTCCTACGAGCAGTACTTC; CDR3: CAWSATGLSYEQYF
D: TRBD1; size: NA; J: TRBJ1-5; V: TRBV28; DNA: TGTGCCAGCAGGGGGACAGGGTCTCAGCCCCAGCATTTT; CDR3: CASRGTGSQPQHF